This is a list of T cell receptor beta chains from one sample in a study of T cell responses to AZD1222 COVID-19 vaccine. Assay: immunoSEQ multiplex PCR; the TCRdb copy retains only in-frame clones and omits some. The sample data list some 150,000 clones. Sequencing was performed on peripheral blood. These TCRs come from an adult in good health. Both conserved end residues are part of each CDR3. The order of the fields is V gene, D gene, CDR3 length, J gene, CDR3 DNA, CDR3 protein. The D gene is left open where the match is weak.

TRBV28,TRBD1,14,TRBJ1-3,TGTGCCAGCGTGACAGGGGCCTCTGGAAACACCATATATTTT,CASVTGASGNTIYF
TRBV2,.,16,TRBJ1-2,TGTGCCAGCAGTGAAGGGTTTGCATTCGCAACGGGTGGCTACACCTTC,CASSEGFAFATGGYTF
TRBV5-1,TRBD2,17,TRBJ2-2,TGCGCCAGCAGAACCCGGGGTCTAGCGGGGCCGACCGGGGAGCTGTTTTTT,CASRTRGLAGPTGELFF
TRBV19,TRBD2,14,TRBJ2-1,TGTGCCAGTAGTATAAACGGGGGGAACAATGAGCAGTTCTTC,CASSINGGNNEQFF
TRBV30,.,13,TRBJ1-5,TGTGCCTGGGCCGCGGGGGGAAACCAGCCCCAGCATTTT,CAWAAGGNQPQHF
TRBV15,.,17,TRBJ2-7,TGTGCCACCAGCAGATCCCTGGGGGTGGCGCGGGGCTACGAGCAGTACTTC,CATSRSLGVARGYEQYF
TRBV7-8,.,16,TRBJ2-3,TGTGCCAGCAGCTTAGTTGGCAGGGGGGCCACAGATACGCAGTATTTT,CASSLVGRGATDTQYF
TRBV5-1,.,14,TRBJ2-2,TGCGCCAGCAGATACAGGGTTAACACCGGGGAGCTGTTTTTT,CASRYRVNTGELFF
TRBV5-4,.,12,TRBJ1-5,TGTGCCAGCAGCTTTCCCAATCAGCCCCAGCATTTT,CASSFPNQPQHF
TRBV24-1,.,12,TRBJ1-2,TGTGCCACCAGTGACCGAACAGGATCCTACACCTTC,CATSDRTGSYTF
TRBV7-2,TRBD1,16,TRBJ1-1,TGTGCCAGCAGCTCAAGTAACTTGGCAGGGGGCGCTGAAGCTTTCTTT,CASSSSNLAGGAEAFF
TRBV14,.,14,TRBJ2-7,TGTGCCAGCAGCCGAAGGGAGGAACCCTACGAGCAGTACTTC,CASSRREEPYEQYF
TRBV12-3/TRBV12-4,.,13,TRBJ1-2,TGTGCCAGCACCCGGGGACGGGCCTATGGCTACACCTTC,CASTRGRAYGYTF
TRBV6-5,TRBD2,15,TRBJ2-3,TGTGCCAGCAGTAAGGAGCGGGGCCTCCGAGATACGCAGTATTTT,CASSKERGLRDTQYF
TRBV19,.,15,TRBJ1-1,TGTGCCAGTAAGAGGGCAGGTGGGGGTCACACTGAAGCTTTCTTT,CASKRAGGGHTEAFF
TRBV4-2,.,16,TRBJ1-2,TGTGCCAGCAGCCCCTATGAGGATAGGGGCGTATATGGCTACACCTTC,CASSPYEDRGVYGYTF
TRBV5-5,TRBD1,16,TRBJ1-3,TGTGCCAGCAGCGCCTGGACAGGCCTCTCTGGAAACACCATATATTTT,CASSAWTGLSGNTIYF
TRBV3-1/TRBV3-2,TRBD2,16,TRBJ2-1,TGTGCCAGCAGCCAAGAAAGGAAGCGGGGGGCCCACCGAAAGTTCTTC,CASSQERKRGAHRKFF
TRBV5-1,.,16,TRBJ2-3,TGCGCCAGCAGCTTGTGGGCAGCCAGGGCCACAGATACGCAGTATTTT,CASSLWAARATDTQYF
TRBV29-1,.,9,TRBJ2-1,TGCAGCCGATACAATGAGCAGTTCTTC,CSRYNEQFF
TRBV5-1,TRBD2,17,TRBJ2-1,TGCGCCAGCAGCTTGAGTTTCGTTAGCGGGGGGTTCTATGAGCAGTTCTTC,CASSLSFVSGGFYEQFF
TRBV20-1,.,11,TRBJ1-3,TGCAGTGCTAGAGATGGAAACACCATATATTTT,CSARDGNTIYF
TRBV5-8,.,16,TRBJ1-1,TGTGCCAGCAGCCTGGGGGACACCCTCGGCACCACTGAAGCTTTCTTT,CASSLGDTLGTTEAFF
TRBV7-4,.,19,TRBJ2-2,TGTGCCAGCAGCTCCCACCCTGCTGTGGTGACGGGGGGCCACGGGGAGCTGTTTTTT,CASSSHPAVVTGGHGELFF
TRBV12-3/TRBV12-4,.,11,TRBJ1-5,TGTGCCAGCAGTTTTAGGTCTCCCCAGCATTTT,CASSFRSPQHF
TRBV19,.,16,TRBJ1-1,TGTGCCAGTAGTATAGATCGGATCCTTAAGCCCACTGAAGCTTTCTTT,CASSIDRILKPTEAFF
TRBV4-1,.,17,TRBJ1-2,TGCGCCAGCAGCCATGTGGGGGGACGGGACCCTAACTATGGCTACACCTTC,CASSHVGGRDPNYGYTF
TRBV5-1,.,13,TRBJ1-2,TGCGCCAGCAGCCGTGACAGGTTCAGTGGCTACACCTTC,CASSRDRFSGYTF
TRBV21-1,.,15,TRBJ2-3,TGTGCCAGCACCTCTTCCCCCTGTAGCACAGATACGCAGTATTTT,CASTSSPCSTDTQYF
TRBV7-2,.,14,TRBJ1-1,TGTGCCAGCAGCTTAATTGAACCCTCGGGACGGGCTTTCTTT,CASSLIEPSGRAFF
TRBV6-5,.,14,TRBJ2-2,TGTGCCAGCAGTTACTCAGGGTACACCGGGGAGCTGTTTTTT,CASSYSGYTGELFF
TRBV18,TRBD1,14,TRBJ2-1,TGTGCCAGCTCACCAAGACAGGGGTCGAATGAGCAGTTCTTC,CASSPRQGSNEQFF
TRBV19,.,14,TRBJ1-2,TGTGCCAGTAGCCCAACCGGGGGGGCTAGTGGCTACACCTTC,CASSPTGGASGYTF
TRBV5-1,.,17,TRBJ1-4,TGCGCCAGCAGCTCACTACCTGGGCAGGTATCTAATGAAAAACTGTTTTTT,CASSSLPGQVSNEKLFF
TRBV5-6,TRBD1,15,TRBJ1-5,TGTGCCAGCAGCCCGGGGACAGGGCGCAATCAGCCCCAGCATTTT,CASSPGTGRNQPQHF
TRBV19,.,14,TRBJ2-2,TGTGCCACAACCGGGACCCTGAACACCGGGGAGCTGTTTTTT,CATTGTLNTGELFF
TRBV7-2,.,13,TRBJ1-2,TGTGCCAGCAGCTTAGATTCCCTCTATGGCTACACCTTC,CASSLDSLYGYTF
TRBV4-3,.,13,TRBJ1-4,TGCGCCAGCAGCCAAGGAGGACATTCAGGACTGTTTTTT,CASSQGGHSGLFF
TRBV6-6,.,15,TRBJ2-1,TGTGCCAGCAGTGCGCAGGGGGGGACCTACAATGAGCAGTTCTTC,CASSAQGGTYNEQFF
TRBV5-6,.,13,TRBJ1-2,TGTGCCAGCAGCTTGGTTCGGGGGTTTGGCTACACCTTC,CASSLVRGFGYTF
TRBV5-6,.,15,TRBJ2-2,TGTGCCAGCAGCTCCCTCGGGACGGTGGCCGGGGAGCTGTTTTTT,CASSSLGTVAGELFF
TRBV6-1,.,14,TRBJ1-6,TGTGCCAGCAGTGAACTGGGGGTACATTCACCCCTCCACTTT,CASSELGVHSPLHF
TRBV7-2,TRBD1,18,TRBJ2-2,TGTGCCAGCAGCTTAGAAGGGTGGGGGGACAGGACCTTGAGGGAGCTGTTTTTT,CASSLEGWGDRTLRELFF
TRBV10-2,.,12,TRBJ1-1,TGCGCCAGCACTGTTGGGGGCACTGAAGCTTTCTTT,CASTVGGTEAFF
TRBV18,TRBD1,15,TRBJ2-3,TGTGCCAGCTCACTTGGACAGGGGGACCCAGATACGCAGTATTTT,CASSLGQGDPDTQYF
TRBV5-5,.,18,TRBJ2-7,TGTGCCAGCAGTCCTTCCATTCTACGATTGGCGGCCGAGGGCGAGCAGTACTTC,CASSPSILRLAAEGEQYF
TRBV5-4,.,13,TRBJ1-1,TGTGCCAGCAGCCCGGCGGGGCCCACTGAAGCTTTCTTT,CASSPAGPTEAFF
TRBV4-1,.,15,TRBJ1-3,TGCGCCAGCAGCCAAGACATCCTCTCTGGAAACACCATATATTTT,CASSQDILSGNTIYF
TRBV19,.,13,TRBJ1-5,TGTGCCAGTAGCCGGGGTGTCAATCAGCCCCAGCATTTT,CASSRGVNQPQHF
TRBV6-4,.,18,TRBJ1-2,TGTGCCAGCAGTGACTCGATTTGGGTAGGACAGCCAGACTATGGCTACACCTTC,CASSDSIWVGQPDYGYTF
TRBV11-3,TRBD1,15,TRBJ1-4,TGTGCCAGCAGCACCCGGGACAGCTATAATGAAAAACTGTTTTTT,CASSTRDSYNEKLFF
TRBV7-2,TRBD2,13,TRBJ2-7,TGTGCCAGCAGCCTCAGCGGGGGCTTCGAGCAGTACTTC,CASSLSGGFEQYF
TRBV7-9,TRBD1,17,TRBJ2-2,TGTGCCAGCAGCTTAGAGGGAGGACAGGGTGGATCCGGGGAGCTGTTTTTT,CASSLEGGQGGSGELFF
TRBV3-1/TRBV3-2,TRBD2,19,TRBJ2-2,TGTGCCAGCACTCAAAGAGGACTAGCGGGGGGGCGGCGCACCGGGGAGCTGTTTTTT,CASTQRGLAGGRRTGELFF
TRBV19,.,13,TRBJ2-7,TGTGCCAGTAGTATTGGCACTTTCTACGAGCAGTACTTC,CASSIGTFYEQYF
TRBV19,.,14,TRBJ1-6,TGTGCCAGTAGTTCCGGGACTGAAAATTCACCCCTCCACTTT,CASSSGTENSPLHF
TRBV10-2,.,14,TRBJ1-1,TGCGCCAGCAGTGAGCCTGGGGGGAGAACTGAAGCTTTCTTT,CASSEPGGRTEAFF
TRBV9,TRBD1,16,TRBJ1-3,TGTGCCAGCAGCTTTCAGGACAGGGTCTCTGGAAACACCATATATTTT,CASSFQDRVSGNTIYF